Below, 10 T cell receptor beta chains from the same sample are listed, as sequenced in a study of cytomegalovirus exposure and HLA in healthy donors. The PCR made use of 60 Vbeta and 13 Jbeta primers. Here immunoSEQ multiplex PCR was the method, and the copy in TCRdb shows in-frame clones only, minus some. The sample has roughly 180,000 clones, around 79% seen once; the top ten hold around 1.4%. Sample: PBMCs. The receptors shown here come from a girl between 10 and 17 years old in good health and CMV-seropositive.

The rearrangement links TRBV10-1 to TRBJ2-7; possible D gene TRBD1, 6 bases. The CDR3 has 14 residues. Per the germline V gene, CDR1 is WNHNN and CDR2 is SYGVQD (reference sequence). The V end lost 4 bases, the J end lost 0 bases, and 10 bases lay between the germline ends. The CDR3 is CASSGQGSSYEQYF. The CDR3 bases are TGCGCCAGCAGTGGGCAGGGGAGCTCCTACGAGCAGTACTTC.

CDR3 protein: CASSIQGQRVVAGELFF. DNA of the CDR3: TGTGCCAGCAGCATACAGGGACAAAGGGTAGTGGCCGGGGAGCTGTTTTTT. The gene calls are TRBV9 and TRBJ2-2; D possibly corresponds to TRBD1 (6 bases). The CDR3 length is 17 residues. With 4 bases removed from V and 6 bases from J, the gap between germline ends came to 22 bases. Germline V gene data show CDR1 as SGDLS and CDR2 as YYNGEE.

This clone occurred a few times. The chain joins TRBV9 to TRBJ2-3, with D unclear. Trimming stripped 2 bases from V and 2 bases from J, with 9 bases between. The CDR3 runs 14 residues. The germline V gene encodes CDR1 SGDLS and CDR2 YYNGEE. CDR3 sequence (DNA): TGTGCCAGCAGCGTTTGGGCTTTCACAGATACGCAGTATTTT. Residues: CASSVWAFTDTQYF.

The CDR3 nucleotides are TGTGCCAGCAGCTCCAGGGACTTGGGGACCGGGGAGCTGTTTTTT. Translation: CASSSRDLGTGELFF. The rearrangement uses TRBV11-3 and TRBJ2-2, with D possibly matching TRBD2 (6 bases). This CDR3 comprises 15 residues. From germline, CDR1 is SGHNT and CDR2 YENEEA. V was pared by 4 bases and J by 5 bases, with 14 bases between.

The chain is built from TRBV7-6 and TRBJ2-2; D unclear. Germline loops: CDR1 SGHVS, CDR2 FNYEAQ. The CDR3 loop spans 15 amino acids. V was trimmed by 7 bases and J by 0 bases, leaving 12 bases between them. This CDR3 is CASTSVSANTGELFF. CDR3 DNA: TGTGCCAGCACCAGCGTAAGCGCGAACACCGGGGAGCTGTTTTTT.

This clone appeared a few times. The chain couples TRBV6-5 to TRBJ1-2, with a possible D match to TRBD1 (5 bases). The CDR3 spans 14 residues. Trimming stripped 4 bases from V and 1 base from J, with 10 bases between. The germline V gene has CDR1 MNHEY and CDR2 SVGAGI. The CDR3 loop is CASSLTVGNYGYTF. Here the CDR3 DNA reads TGTGCCAGCAGTTTGACAGTGGGTAACTATGGCTACACCTTC.

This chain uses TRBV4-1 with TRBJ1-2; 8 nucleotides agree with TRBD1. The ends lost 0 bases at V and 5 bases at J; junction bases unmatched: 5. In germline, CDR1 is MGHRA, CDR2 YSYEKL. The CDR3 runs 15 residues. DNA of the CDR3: TGCGCCAGCAGCCAAGAAGGCAGGGGGCAATATGGCTACACCTTC. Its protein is CASSQEGRGQYGYTF.

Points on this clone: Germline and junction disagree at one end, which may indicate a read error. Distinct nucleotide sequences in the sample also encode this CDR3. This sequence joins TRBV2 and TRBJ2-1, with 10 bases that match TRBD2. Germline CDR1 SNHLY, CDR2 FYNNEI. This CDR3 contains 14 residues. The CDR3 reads CASVSRTSGNEQFF. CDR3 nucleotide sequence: TGTGCCAGCGTATCGAGGACTAGCGGCAATGAACAGTTCTTC.

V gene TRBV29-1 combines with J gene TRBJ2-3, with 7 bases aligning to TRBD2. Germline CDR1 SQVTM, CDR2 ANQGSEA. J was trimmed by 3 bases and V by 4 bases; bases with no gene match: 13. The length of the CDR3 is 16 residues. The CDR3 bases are TGCAGCGTTGGGGGGGTGGGAGGGACGACGACAGATACGCAGTATTTT. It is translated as CSVGGVGGTTTDTQYF.

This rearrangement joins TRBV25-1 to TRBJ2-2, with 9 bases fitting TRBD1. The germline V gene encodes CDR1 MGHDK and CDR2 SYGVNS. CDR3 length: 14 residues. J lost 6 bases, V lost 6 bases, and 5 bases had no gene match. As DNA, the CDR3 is TGTGCCAGCAGCCCCAGACAGGGGGCCGGGGAGCTGTTTTTT. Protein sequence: CASSPRQGAGELFF.